This is a list of T cell receptor beta chains from one sample in a study of blood T cell repertoires in COVID-19. TCRdb keeps only in-frame clones here, not all; method: immunoSEQ multiplex PCR. The repertoire has approximately 250,000 clones, around nine tenths of them found once; the top ten carry over 4%. The sequenced sample was peripheral blood. The origin of the receptors is a woman in her fifties or sixties with COVID-19, enrolled during active disease. Each CDR3 is given with its conserved first and last residue. Fields, in order: D gene, clone size, J gene, V gene, CDR3 length, CDR3 DNA, CDR3 protein. D genes are given only for firm matches. Clone sizes are given selectively: once, few, many, or a class where the clone is expanded.

d_call: TRBD1; clone_size: NA; j_call: TRBJ1-3; v_call: TRBV5-3; cdr3_length: 16; cdr3_nt: TGTGCCAGAAGCTTGCCGGACAGGAGTTGTGGAAACACCATATATTTT; cdr3_aa: CARSLPDRSCGNTIYF
d_call: NA; clone_size: NA; j_call: TRBJ1-5; v_call: TRBV4-2; cdr3_length: 16; cdr3_nt: TGTGCCAGCAGCCAGGTTACCTCAGGATTCAATCAGCCCCAGCATTTT; cdr3_aa: CASSQVTSGFNQPQHF
d_call: NA; clone_size: few; j_call: TRBJ1-5; v_call: TRBV7-2; cdr3_length: 14; cdr3_nt: TGTGCCAGCAGCTTTGGGGGGTTCAATCAGCCCCAGCATTTT; cdr3_aa: CASSFGGFNQPQHF
d_call: NA; clone_size: NA; j_call: TRBJ2-5; v_call: TRBV18; cdr3_length: 15; cdr3_nt: TGTGCCAGCTCACCACCAGCGGGCCCTCAAGAGACCCAGTACTTC; cdr3_aa: CASSPPAGPQETQYF
d_call: NA; clone_size: NA; j_call: TRBJ1-5; v_call: TRBV19; cdr3_length: 15; cdr3_nt: TGTGCCAGTAGTAATACGGCGGGGGTCCCTCAGCCCCAGCATTTT; cdr3_aa: CASSNTAGVPQPQHF
d_call: NA; clone_size: NA; j_call: TRBJ2-5; v_call: TRBV9; cdr3_length: 15; cdr3_nt: TGTGCCAGCAGCGTCCTTGGCGGGACCTCGGAGACCCAGTACTTC; cdr3_aa: CASSVLGGTSETQYF
d_call: TRBD1; clone_size: NA; j_call: TRBJ2-4; v_call: TRBV28; cdr3_length: 19; cdr3_nt: TGTGCCAGCAGTTCCTTTGGACAGGTAGACCATCTAGCCAAAAACATTCAGTACTTC; cdr3_aa: CASSSFGQVDHLAKNIQYF
d_call: NA; clone_size: NA; j_call: TRBJ1-1; v_call: TRBV7-9; cdr3_length: 16; cdr3_nt: TGTGCCAGCAGCCCTGGACACGGCGGCATGAACACTGAAGCTTTCTTT; cdr3_aa: CASSPGHGGMNTEAFF
d_call: NA; clone_size: few; j_call: TRBJ2-7; v_call: TRBV5-1; cdr3_length: 13; cdr3_nt: TGCGCCAGCAGCAATCCCACAACCTACGAGCAGTACTTC; cdr3_aa: CASSNPTTYEQYF
d_call: NA; clone_size: NA; j_call: TRBJ1-2; v_call: TRBV6-1; cdr3_length: 15; cdr3_nt: TGTGCCAGCAGTGAAGCCTCGGGAATAGGGTTTAGCTACACCTTC; cdr3_aa: CASSEASGIGFSYTF
d_call: TRBD1; clone_size: NA; j_call: TRBJ1-1; v_call: TRBV30; cdr3_length: 15; cdr3_nt: TGTGCCTGGAGTGCCAGGGGGCTAATGAACACTGAAGCTTTCTTT; cdr3_aa: CAWSARGLMNTEAFF
d_call: NA; clone_size: few; j_call: TRBJ1-5; v_call: TRBV2; cdr3_length: 16; cdr3_nt: TGTGCCAGCAGCGCAGACACCCCCGGCAGCAATCAGCCCCAGCATTTT; cdr3_aa: CASSADTPGSNQPQHF
d_call: NA; clone_size: once; j_call: TRBJ1-6; v_call: TRBV7-2; cdr3_length: 15; cdr3_nt: TGTGCCAGCAGCCCCCCCGCAGGGTGGAGTTCACCCCTCCACTTT; cdr3_aa: CASSPPAGWSSPLHF